Each of the 10 T cell receptor beta chains below was sequenced from the same sample in a study of cytomegalovirus exposure and HLA in healthy donors. The PCR employed 60 Vbeta primers together with 13 Jbeta primers. Repertoires were generated with immunoSEQ multiplex PCR, while TCRdb's copy carries only in-frame clones and drops some. The data show over 75,000 clones, about 76% seen once. Sequenced material: PBMCs. The origin of the receptors is a man in his forties in good health and CMV-seropositive.

This rearrangement joins TRBV5-1 to TRBJ1-1; unclear D gene. CDR3 length: 11 amino acids. Germline CDR1 and CDR2: SGHRS and YFSETQ. Between the trimmed V and J ends, which lost 4 bases and 4 bases, there was a span of 5 bases. The chain's CDR3 is CASSAATEAFF. The DNA for the CDR3 is TGCGCCAGCAGCGCGGCCACTGAAGCTTTCTTT.

This clone was observed a handful of times. This sequence joins TRBV5-6 and TRBJ1-5; D remains ambiguous. V lost 0 bases and J lost 5, with 6 bases in between. Per the germline V gene, CDR1 is SGHDT and CDR2 is YYEEEE. The CDR3 spans 13 residues. For the CDR3, the DNA is TGTGCCAGCAGCTTGGTTCAGGATCAGCCCCAGCATTTT. Translating gives CASSLVQDQPQHF.

V and J are TRBV18 and TRBJ2-6; D perhaps matches TRBD2 (5 bases). CDR1 KGHSH and CDR2 LQKENI come from the germline V gene. Trimming removed 4 bases at V and 0 bases at J, with 7 bases between. CDR3 length: 15 amino acids. The CDR3 region is CASSREHSGANVLTF. The CDR3 coding sequence is TGTGCCAGCTCACGGGAGCACTCTGGGGCCAACGTCCTGACTTTC. Full variable domain (rest looked up from reference TRBV18 and TRBJ2-6): NAGVMQNPRHLVRRRGQEARLRCSPMKGHSHVYWYRQLPEEGLKFMVYLQKENIIDESGMPKERFSAEFPKEGPSILRIQQVVRGDSAAYFCASSREHSGANVLTFGAGSRLTVL.

As regards this clone: Germline and junction disagree at one end, which may indicate a read error. This chain connects TRBV7-7 to TRBJ2-3, with TRBD2 matching over 11 bases. The germline V gene has CDR1 SSHAT and CDR2 FNYEAQ (reference sequence). The CDR3 consists of 17 residues. The CDR3 sequence: CASRPAYSSGRTDTQYF. CDR3 coding DNA: TGTGCTAGCAGACCCGCCTATTCTAGCGGGAGGACAGATACGCAGTATTTT.

The V and J genes are TRBV4-2 and TRBJ2-3, with a possible D match to TRBD1 (6 bases). Germline CDR1 reads LGHNA; CDR2 reads YNFKEQ. The CDR3 extends over 16 amino acids. Trimming left V 3 bases short and J 3 bases short, with 16 bases between. The CDR3 protein is CASSQSPGHTTDTQYF. The CDR3 DNA is TGTGCCAGCAGCCAGTCTCCGGGACACACGACAGATACGCAGTATTTT.

The gene calls are TRBV11-2 and TRBJ1-2, with D unresolved. The length of the CDR3 is 14 residues. Trimming shortened V by 0 bases and J by 8 bases, and 13 bases separated the two germline ends. CDR1 and CDR2 (germline): SGHAT, FQNNGV. The CDR3 spells CASSLDPSTRGYTF. The CDR3 DNA reads as TGTGCCAGCAGCTTAGACCCCTCGACACGCGGCTACACCTTC. The full variable domain, its missing parts supplied by reference TRBV11-2 and TRBJ1-2, is EAGVAQSPRYKIIEKRQSVAFWCNPISGHATLYWYQQILGQGPKLLIQFQNNGVVDDSQLPKDRFSAERLKGVDSTLKIQPAKLEDSAVYLCASSLDPSTRGYTFGSGTRLTVV.

The CDR3 here is CASSQEASRQAPQEQYF. In DNA form, the CDR3 reads TGCGCCAGCAGCCAAGAGGCATCCCGACAGGCACCTCAGGAGCAGTACTTC. The chain couples TRBV4-3 to TRBJ2-5, with TRBD1 as a possible D gene (6 bases). The CDR3 has 17 residues. V dropped 0 bases and J dropped 11 bases, with 25 bases sitting between them. Germline V gene sequence: CDR1 LGHNA, CDR2 YSLEER.

The rearrangement joins TRBV6-5 to TRBJ2-2, with a weak D call TRBD1 (5 bases). Germline V gives CDR1 MNHEY, CDR2 SVGAGI. V was trimmed by 8 bases and J by 7 bases, leaving 11 bases between them. The CDR3 runs 12 residues. Here the CDR3 reads CASFKGFGELFF. CDR3 sequence (DNA): TGTGCCAGCTTCAAGGGGTTCGGGGAGCTGTTTTTT.

This chain joins TRBV11-2 and TRBJ1-1; weak D call: TRBD1 (5 bases). Per germline, CDR1 SGHAT and CDR2 FQNNGV. This CDR3 is built from 13 residues. The V gene lost 3 bases and the J gene lost 3 bases, with 8 bases spanning the gap. Here the CDR3 reads CASSLEGDTEAFF. The CDR3 DNA is TGTGCCAGCAGCTTGGAAGGGGACACTGAAGCTTTCTTT.

V gene TRBV5-4 combines with J gene TRBJ2-5; 12 positions agree with TRBD2. The CDR3 loop spans 14 amino acids. Germline V gives CDR1 SGHNT, CDR2 YYREEE (reference sequence). V trimming: 6 bases; J trimming: 2 bases; junction bases outside the gene matches: 2. The CDR3 spells CASTGTSGQETQYF. The DNA of the CDR3 is TGTGCCAGCACAGGGACTAGCGGGCAAGAGACCCAGTACTTC.